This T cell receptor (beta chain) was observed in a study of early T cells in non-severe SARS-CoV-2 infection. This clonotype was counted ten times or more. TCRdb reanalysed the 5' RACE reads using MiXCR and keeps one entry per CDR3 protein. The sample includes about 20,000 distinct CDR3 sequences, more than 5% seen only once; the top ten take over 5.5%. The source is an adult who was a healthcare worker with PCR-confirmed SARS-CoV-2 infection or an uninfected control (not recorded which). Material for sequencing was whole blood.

CDR3 residues: CASTPSGQGAYTEAFF. CDR3 in DNA: TGTGCCAGCACCCCCAGTGGACAGGGGGCCTACACTGAAGCTTTCTTT. The genes are TRBV12-3 or TRBV12-4 and TRBJ1-1; 11 nucleotides agree with TRBD1. The CDR3 totals 16 residues. V was clipped by 7 bases and J by 3 bases; unmatched bases: 10.